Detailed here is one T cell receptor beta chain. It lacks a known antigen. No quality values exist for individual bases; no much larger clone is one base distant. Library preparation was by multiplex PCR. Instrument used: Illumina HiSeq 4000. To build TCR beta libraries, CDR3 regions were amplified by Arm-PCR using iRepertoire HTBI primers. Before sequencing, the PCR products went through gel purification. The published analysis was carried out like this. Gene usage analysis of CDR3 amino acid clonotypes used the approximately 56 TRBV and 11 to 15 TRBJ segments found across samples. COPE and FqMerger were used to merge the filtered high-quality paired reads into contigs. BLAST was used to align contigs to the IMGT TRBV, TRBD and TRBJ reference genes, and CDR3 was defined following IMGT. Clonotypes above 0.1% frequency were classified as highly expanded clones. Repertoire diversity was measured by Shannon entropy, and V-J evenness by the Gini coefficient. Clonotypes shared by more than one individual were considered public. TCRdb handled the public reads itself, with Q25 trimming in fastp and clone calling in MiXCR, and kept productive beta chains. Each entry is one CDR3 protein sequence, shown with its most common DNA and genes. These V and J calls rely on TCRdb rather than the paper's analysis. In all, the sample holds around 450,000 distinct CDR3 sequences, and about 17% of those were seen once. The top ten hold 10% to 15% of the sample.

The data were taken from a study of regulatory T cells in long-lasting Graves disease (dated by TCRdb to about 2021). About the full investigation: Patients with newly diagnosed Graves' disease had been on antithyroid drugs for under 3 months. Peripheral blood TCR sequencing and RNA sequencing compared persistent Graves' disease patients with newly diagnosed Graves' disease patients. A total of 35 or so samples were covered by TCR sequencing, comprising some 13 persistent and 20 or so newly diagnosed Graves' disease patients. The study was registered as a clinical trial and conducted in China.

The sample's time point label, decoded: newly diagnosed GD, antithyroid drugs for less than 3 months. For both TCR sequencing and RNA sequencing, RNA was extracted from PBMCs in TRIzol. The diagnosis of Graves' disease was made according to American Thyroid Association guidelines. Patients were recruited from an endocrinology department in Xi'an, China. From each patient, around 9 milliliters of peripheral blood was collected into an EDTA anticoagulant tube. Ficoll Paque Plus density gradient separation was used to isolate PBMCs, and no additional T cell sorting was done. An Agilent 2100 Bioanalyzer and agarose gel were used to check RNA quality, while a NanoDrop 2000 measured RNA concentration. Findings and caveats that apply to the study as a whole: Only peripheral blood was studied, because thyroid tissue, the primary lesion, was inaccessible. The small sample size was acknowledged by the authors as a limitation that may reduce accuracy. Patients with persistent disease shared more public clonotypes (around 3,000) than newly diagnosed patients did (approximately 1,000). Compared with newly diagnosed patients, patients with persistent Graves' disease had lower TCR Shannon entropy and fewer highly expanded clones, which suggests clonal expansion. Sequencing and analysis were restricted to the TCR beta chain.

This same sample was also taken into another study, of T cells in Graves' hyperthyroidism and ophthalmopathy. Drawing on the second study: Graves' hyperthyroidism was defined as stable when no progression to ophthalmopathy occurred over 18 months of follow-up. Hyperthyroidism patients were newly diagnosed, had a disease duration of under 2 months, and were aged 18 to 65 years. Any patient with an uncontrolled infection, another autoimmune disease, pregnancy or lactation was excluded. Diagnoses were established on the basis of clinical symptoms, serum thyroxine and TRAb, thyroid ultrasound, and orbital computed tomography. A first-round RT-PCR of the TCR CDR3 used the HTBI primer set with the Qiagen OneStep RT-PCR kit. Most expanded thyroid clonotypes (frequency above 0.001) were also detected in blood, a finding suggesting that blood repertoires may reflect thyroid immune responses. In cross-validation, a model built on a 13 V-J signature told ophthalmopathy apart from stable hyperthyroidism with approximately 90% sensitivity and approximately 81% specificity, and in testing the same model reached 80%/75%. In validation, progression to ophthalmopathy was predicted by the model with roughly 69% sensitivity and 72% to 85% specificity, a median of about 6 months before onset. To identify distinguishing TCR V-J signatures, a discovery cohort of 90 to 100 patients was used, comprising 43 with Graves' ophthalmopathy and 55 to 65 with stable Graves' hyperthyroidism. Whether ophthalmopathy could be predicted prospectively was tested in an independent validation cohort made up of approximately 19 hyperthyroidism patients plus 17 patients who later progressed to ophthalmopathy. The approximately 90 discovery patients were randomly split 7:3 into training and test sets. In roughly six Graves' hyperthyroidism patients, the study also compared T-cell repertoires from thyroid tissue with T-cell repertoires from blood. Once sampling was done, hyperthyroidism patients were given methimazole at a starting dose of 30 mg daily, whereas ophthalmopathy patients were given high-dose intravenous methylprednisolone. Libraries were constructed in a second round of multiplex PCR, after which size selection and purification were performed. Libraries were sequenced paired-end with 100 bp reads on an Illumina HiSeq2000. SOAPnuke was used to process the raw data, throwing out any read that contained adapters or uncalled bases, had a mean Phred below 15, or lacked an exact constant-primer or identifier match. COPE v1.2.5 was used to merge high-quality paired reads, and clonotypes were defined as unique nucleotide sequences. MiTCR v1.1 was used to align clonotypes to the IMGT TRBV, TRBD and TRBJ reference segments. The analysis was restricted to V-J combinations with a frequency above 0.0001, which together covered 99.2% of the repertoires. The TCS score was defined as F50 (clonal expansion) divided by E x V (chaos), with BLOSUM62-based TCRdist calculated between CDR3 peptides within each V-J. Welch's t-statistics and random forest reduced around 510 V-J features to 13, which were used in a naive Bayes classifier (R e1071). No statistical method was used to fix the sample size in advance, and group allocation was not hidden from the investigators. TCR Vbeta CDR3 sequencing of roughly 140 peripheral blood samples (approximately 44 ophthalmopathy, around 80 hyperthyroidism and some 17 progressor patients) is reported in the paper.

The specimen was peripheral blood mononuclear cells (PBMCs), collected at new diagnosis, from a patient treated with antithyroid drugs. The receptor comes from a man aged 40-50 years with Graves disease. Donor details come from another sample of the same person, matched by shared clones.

The CDR3 protein: CASSLSGGWETQYF. The DNA reads TGCGCCAGCAGCCTCTCCGGGGGCTGGGAGACCCAGTACTTC. Recombination joined TRBV5-1 with TRBJ2-5, with the D assignment possibly TRBD1 or TRBD2, given 6 matching bases for each. At the junction V is shortened by 4 bases and J by 5 bases, with 15 bases in between. CDR1 and CDR2 are drawn from the germline V gene: SGHRS, YFSETQ. The CDR3, from cysteine to phenylalanine, totals 14 residues. The CDR3 DNA has 42 bases and is translated from base 1.